The present entry profiles one T cell receptor beta chain with its context. Its antigen target is currently unknown. The input lacks base qualities; no much larger clone sits a single base away. One collaborating source in Seattle enrolled patients during active infection and followed them longitudinally through the course of disease. The collaborating institutions used their own protocols to collect whole blood in K2EDTA tubes. For TCRbeta analysis, collaborator samples were shipped as frozen whole blood, as isolated PBMCs, or as DNA extracted from either sample type. The cysteine opens and the phenylalanine closes a CDR3 of 15 amino acids. The retained sequence is limited to the CDR3, 45 bases, with the frame set at the first base. Trimming removed 5 bases from V and 6 bases from J; the gene matches leave 9 bases unexplained. For CDR1 and CDR2, the germline V gene (reference sequence) lists SEHNR and FQNEAQ.

This entry belongs to a study of blood T cell repertoires in COVID-19 (dated by TCRdb to the early 2020s). With regard to the full study: Collaborator samples came from the United States, Italy and Spain and covered acute and convalescent phases of COVID-19. The material from the prospective study consisted of cDNA or gDNA derived from T cells, B-cell-depleted T cells, or PBMCs. The dataset comprised deeply sampled blood TCRbeta repertoires from subjects exposed to, actively infected with, or recovered from COVID-19. A freely available public database, intended as a resource for researchers studying the immune response to SARS-CoV-2, is where the repertoires were released. The samples were drawn from two sources: the first 160 participants of the ongoing ImmuneRACE study, and 1,000 to 1,500 subjects contributed by 6 global collaborators. Nearly every sample came with metadata listing a de-identified subject ID, COVID-19 status, age in years and sex. Where HLA class I and class II types were available, the types were taken from metadata supplied by the sample provider, not from assay-based typing.

TCRbeta CDR3 regions were amplified from genomic DNA using the immunoSEQ Assay, a bias-controlled multiplex PCR. From the authors' description of their analysis: The number of nucleated cells in each sample was estimated from the amplification of reference gene primers within the assay. To quantify the absolute abundance of each unique TCRbeta CDR3 rearrangement, sequence reads were collapsed and filtered. For each sample, productive Simpson clonality was calculated as the square root of Simpson's diversity index across productive rearrangements. TCRdb obtained this table from immuneACCESS and retained in-frame rearrangements with V and J assigned. These tables miss some clones; where compared with another copy, unresolved V genes account for less than half of the shortfall, and the remainder is unexplained. The V and J calls and clone size are taken from that table; D and trimming were inferred from the DNA. For this sample the table gives some 200,000 clones, of which roughly 94% were detected only once. Roughly 0.7% of the sample belongs to the ten largest clones.

Study-wide findings and limitations: The quantity of clinical and demographic metadata differed by source and by participant and was supplied without curation.

This receptor was obtained from a man aged 30 to 39 with COVID-19, enrolled during active disease. Sequenced sample: peripheral blood. This chain joins TRBV7-9 to TRBJ1-5, with 8 junctional bases fitting TRBD1. At the DNA level, the sequence is TGTGCCAGCAGCCTCGACAGGGGCGAAAGTCAGCCCCAGCATTTT. This translates into CASSLDRGESQPQHF. Reference TRBV7-9 and TRBJ1-5 proteins supply the regions before and after the CDR3; the full variable domain is: DTGVSQNPRHKITKRGQNVTFRCDPISEHNRLYWYRQTLGQGPEFLTYFQNEAQLEKSRLLSDRFSAERPKGSFSTLEIQRTEQGDSAMYLCASSLDRGESQPQHFGDGTRLSIL.